This T cell receptor (beta chain) was documented in a study of cytomegalovirus exposure and HLA in healthy donors. Healthy bone marrow donors made up the donors. This clone was recorded a few times. The antigen is unknown. Additional DNA sequences in this sample encode the identical CDR3. The CDR3 contains 14 residues. Trimming took off 6 bases at V and 2 bases at J, with 13 bases between the two ends. Looked up from germline, CDR1 is MDHEN and CDR2 is SYDVKM. Study observations and caveats: It was reportedly the case that the classifier diagnosed cytomegalovirus status with high specificity and sensitivity. While the bulk of TCR sequences proved rare, some public TCRs turned up in many donors. A later analysis reported that several of the most significant clusters appeared to be linked to common viral pathogens, among them Epstein-Barr virus.

13 Jbeta primers and 60 Vbeta primers were used for the PCR. Repertoires were generated with immunoSEQ multiplex PCR, while TCRdb's copy carries only in-frame clones and drops some. The sample yields some 140,000 clones, approximately 69% seen once. The chain recombines TRBV28 with TRBJ1-2, with D unclear. What was sequenced was PBMCs. This sequence was found in a man aged 30-40 years in good health and CMV-seronegative. CDR3 residues: CASSRTGRNYGYTF. Written as DNA, the CDR3 is TGTGCCAGCAGCCGAACGGGGAGGAACTATGGCTACACCTTC.